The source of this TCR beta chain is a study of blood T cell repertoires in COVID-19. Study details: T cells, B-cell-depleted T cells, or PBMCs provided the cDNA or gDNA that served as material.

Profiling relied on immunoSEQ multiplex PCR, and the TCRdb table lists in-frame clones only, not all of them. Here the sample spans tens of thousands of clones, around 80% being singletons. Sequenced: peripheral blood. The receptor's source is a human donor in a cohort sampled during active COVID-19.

The CDR3 spells CASSPSRTDTSYEQYF. CDR3 coding DNA: TGTGCCAGCTCACCGTCCCGGACAGATACCTCCTACGAGCAGTACTTC. The V call is TRBV18, the J call TRBJ2-7; D might be TRBD1 (6 bases). Germline V lookup: CDR1 KGHSH, CDR2 LQKENI. The CDR3 has 16 residues. V gave up 3 bases and J gave up 0 bases, with 15 bases separating them.